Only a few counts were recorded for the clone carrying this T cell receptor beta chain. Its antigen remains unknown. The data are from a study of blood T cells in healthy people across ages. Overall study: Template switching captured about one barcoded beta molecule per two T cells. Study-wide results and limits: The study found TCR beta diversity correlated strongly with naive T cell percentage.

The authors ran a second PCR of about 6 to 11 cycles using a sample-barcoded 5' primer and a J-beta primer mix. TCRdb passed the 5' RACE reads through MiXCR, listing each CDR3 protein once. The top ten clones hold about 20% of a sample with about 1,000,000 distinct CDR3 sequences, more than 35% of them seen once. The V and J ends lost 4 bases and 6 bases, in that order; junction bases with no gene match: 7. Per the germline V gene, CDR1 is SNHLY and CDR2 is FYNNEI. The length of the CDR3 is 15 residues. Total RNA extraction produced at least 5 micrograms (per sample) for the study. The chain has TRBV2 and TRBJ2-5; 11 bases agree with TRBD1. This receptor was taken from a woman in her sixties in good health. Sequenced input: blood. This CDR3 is CASSGTGGVSKTQYF. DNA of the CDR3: TGTGCCAGCAGTGGGACAGGGGGCGTTTCAAAGACCCAGTACTTC.